The sequence of this T cell receptor beta chain was determined in a study of Graves' ophthalmopathy and Graves' hyperthyroidism. General study points: As the model predicted ophthalmopathy progression, it achieved a sensitivity of 70% to 71% and a specificity of about 72%.

V was trimmed by 6 bases and J by 1 base, leaving 16 bases between them. Per germline, CDR1 MNHEY and CDR2 SVGEGT. This CDR3 has 15 amino acids. This clonotype was observed many times. The antigen remains unidentified. Diagnoses were established from clinical symptoms, serum thyroxine, TRAb, thyroid ultrasound and orbital computed tomography. PBMCs were isolated from an approximately 10 ml sample of fresh peripheral blood. Amplification of TCR beta CDR3 regions used RNA transcripts. Amplification began with first-round RT-PCR using HTBI primers, then second-round multiplex PCR was performed. TCRdb passed the multiplex PCR reads through MiXCR, listing each CDR3 protein once. The sample carries about 340,000 distinct CDR3 sequences, 15% to 20% recorded once.

The receptor was derived from an adult man with Graves' ophthalmopathy. The V call is TRBV6-2 or TRBV6-3, the J call TRBJ2-7; D is unresolved. The sample comprised peripheral blood. In nucleotides, the CDR3 is TGTGCCAGCAGCCTGGCGGACGGTCTTTCCTACGAGCAGTACTTC. This gives the protein CASSLADGLSYEQYF.